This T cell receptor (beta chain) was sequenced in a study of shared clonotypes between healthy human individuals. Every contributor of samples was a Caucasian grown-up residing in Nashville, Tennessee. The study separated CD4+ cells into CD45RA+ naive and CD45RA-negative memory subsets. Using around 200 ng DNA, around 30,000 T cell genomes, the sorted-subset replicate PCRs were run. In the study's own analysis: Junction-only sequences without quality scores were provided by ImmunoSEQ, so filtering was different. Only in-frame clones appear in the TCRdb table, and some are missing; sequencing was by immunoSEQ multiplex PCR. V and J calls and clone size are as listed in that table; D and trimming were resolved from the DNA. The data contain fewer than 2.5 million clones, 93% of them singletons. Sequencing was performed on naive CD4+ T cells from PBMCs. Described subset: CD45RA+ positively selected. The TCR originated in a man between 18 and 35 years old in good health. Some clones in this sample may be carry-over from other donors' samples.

CDR3 sequence reads: CASSHPPTSGRSLSYEQYF. CDR3 nucleotide sequence: TGCGCCAGCAGCCACCCCCCGACTAGCGGGAGATCCCTCTCCTACGAGCAGTACTTC. The chain has TRBV4-1 and TRBJ2-7; 12 nucleotides match TRBD2. J was trimmed by 0 bases and V by 3 bases; bases with no gene match: 12. The CDR3 is made up of 19 amino acids. CDR1 MGHRA and CDR2 YSYEKL come from the germline V gene.